This T cell receptor (beta chain) was sequenced for a study of regulatory T cells in long-lasting Graves disease (dated by TCRdb to 2020 to 2022). Context from the whole study: Newly diagnosed Graves' disease patients had taken antithyroid drugs for less than 3 months. Persistent Graves' disease patients were compared with newly diagnosed Graves' disease patients by peripheral blood TCR sequencing and RNA sequencing. The study was conducted in China and was registered as a clinical trial. A total of about 33 samples underwent TCR sequencing, from roughly 13 patients with persistent Graves' disease and 20 or so patients with newly diagnosed Graves' disease. Overall study outcomes, separate from this receptor: Patients with persistent disease shared more public clonotypes (under 3,000) than newly diagnosed patients did (approximately 970). Only the TCR beta chain was sequenced and analyzed. The authors acknowledged the small sample size as a limitation that may reduce accuracy. TRBV28, TRBJ1-2 and TRBJ2-5 were preferentially used in persistent disease, while TRBV20-1 and TRBJ2-1 were favored in newly diagnosed disease. The study examined only peripheral blood because the primary lesion, thyroid tissue, could not be accessed. Persistent Graves' disease patients showed lower TCR Shannon entropy and fewer highly expanded clones than newly diagnosed patients, suggesting clonal expansion.

As to this clonotype: Its antigen is currently not known. This may stem from a read error, because a much larger clone lies one nucleotide away.

The CDR3 covers 16 residues, taking in both the cysteine and the phenylalanine. Only the CDR3 part of the read is kept: 48 bases, read in frame from the first base. The germline V gene encodes CDR1 DFQATT and CDR2 SNEGSKA (reference sequence). Germline trimming amounts to 1 base on V and 2 bases on J, with 7 as the count of junction bases outside the gene matches. Library construction relied on multiplex PCR. TCRdb lists the instrument as Illumina HiSeq 4000. CDR3 regions were amplified by Arm-PCR with iRepertoire HTBI primers to construct TCR beta libraries. Before sequencing, the PCR products went through gel purification. On the authors' methods: Gene usage analysis of CDR3 amino acid clonotypes relied on the approximately 62 TRBV and over 13 TRBJ segments identified across samples. COPE and FqMerger were used to merge filtered high-quality paired reads into contigs. BLAST was used to align contigs to the IMGT TRBV, TRBD and TRBJ reference genes, and CDR3 was defined following IMGT. Any clonotype with a frequency above 0.1% was counted as a highly expanded clone. Repertoire diversity was measured by Shannon entropy, and V-J evenness by the Gini coefficient. A clonotype was considered public if more than one individual shared it. TCRdb redid the processing of the public reads, applying fastp at Q25 and MiXCR, and retained in-frame beta chains. Every distinct CDR3 protein forms one entry, paired with its most common genes and DNA. TCRdb, rather than the study authors, made the V and J calls. This sample is represented by some 460,000 distinct CDR3 sequences; around 15% of them were singletons. Less than 15% of the sample belongs to the ten largest clones.

The sample's time point label, decoded: newly diagnosed GD, antithyroid drugs for less than 3 months. RNA was extracted from PBMCs in TRIzol for both TCR sequencing and RNA sequencing. The diagnosis of Graves' disease was made according to American Thyroid Association guidelines. Patients were recruited from an endocrinology department in Xi'an, China. From each patient, 7.5 to 9.5 milliliters of peripheral blood was collected into an EDTA anticoagulant tube. Ficoll Paque Plus density gradient separation was used to isolate PBMCs, and no further T cell sorting was performed. An Agilent 2100 Bioanalyzer and agarose gel were used to check RNA quality, and a NanoDrop 2000 was used to measure RNA concentration. This same sample was also part of a study on T cells in Graves' hyperthyroidism and ophthalmopathy. Drawing on the second study: Graves' hyperthyroidism was defined as stable when no progression to ophthalmopathy occurred over 18 months of follow-up. The hyperthyroidism patients were between 18 and 65 years old and newly diagnosed, with a disease duration of less than 2 months. Exclusion was applied to patients with uncontrolled infections, other autoimmune diseases, pregnancy or lactation. Diagnoses relied on clinical symptoms, serum thyroxine and TRAb, thyroid ultrasound and orbital computed tomography. A first-round RT-PCR of the TCR CDR3 used the HTBI primer set with the Qiagen OneStep RT-PCR kit. Most expanded thyroid clonotypes (frequency above 0.001) were also detected in blood, a finding suggesting that blood repertoires may reflect thyroid immune responses. A model built on a 13 V-J signature distinguished ophthalmopathy from stable hyperthyroidism, reaching approximately 89% sensitivity and 81.08% specificity in cross-validation and 80%/75% in testing. In validation, the model predicted progression to ophthalmopathy a median of roughly 6.5 months before onset, with around 70% sensitivity and roughly 79% specificity. To identify TCR V-J signatures that set the groups apart, the researchers used a discovery cohort of 100 patients, made up of roughly 40 with Graves' ophthalmopathy and 55 to 65 with stable Graves' hyperthyroidism. Prospective prediction of ophthalmopathy was tested in an independent validation cohort of about 19 hyperthyroidism patients and 15 to 17 patients who later progressed to ophthalmopathy. The roughly 100 discovery patients were randomly split 7:3 into training and test sets. Thyroid tissue and blood T-cell repertoires from roughly six Graves' hyperthyroidism patients were also compared in the study. Once sampling was done, hyperthyroidism patients were given methimazole at a starting dose of 30 mg daily, whereas ophthalmopathy patients were given high-dose intravenous methylprednisolone. A second multiplex PCR round built the libraries, followed by size selection and purification. Libraries were sequenced paired-end with 100 bp reads on an Illumina HiSeq2000. SOAPnuke was used to process the raw data, throwing out any read that contained adapters or uncalled bases, had a mean Phred below 15, or lacked an exact constant-primer or identifier match. COPE v1.2.5 was used to merge high-quality paired reads, and clonotypes were defined as unique nucleotide sequences. MiTCR v1.1 was used to align the clonotypes against IMGT TRBV, TRBD and TRBJ reference segments. Only V-J combinations with frequency above 0.0001, covering 99% to 99.2% of repertoires, were analysed. A TCS score was defined as the ratio of F50 (clonal expansion) to E x V (chaos), with BLOSUM62-based TCRdist applied between CDR3 peptides within each V-J. Welch's t-statistics and random forest reduced around 520 V-J features to about 12, which were used in a naive Bayes classifier (R e1071). Sample size was not statistically predetermined, and blinding of investigators to group allocation was not performed. TCR Vbeta CDR3 sequencing of 130 to 150 peripheral blood samples (over 40 ophthalmopathy, around 80 hyperthyroidism and some 17 progressor patients) is reported in the paper.

The chain employs TRBV20-1 and TRBJ2-1; 8 junctional bases match TRBD2. This sample comprised peripheral blood mononuclear cells (PBMCs), obtained at new diagnosis, from a patient treated with antithyroid drugs. The origin of this receptor is a man aged 35 to 55 with Graves disease. Donor details come from another sample of the same person, matched by shared clones. The CDR3 corresponds to CSARVSSGSTYNEQFF. The DNA sequence is as follows: TGCAGTGCTAGAGTGTCCAGCGGGAGTACCTACAATGAGCAGTTCTTC.